A single T cell receptor (beta chain) is shown here with its context. Its antigen is not identified. The same CDR3 can be traced to other DNA sequences in this sample. Sorted CD4+ subsets: naive, central memory, regulatory, stem cell-like memory (CD45RO/CCR7/CD25/CD127/CD95/CD27 panel). This specimen belongs to a study of beta chain features in type 1 diabetes. Study-level points and caveats: Cells with high TCR expression could be over-represented by cDNA sequencing.

V lost 2 bases and J 4 bases, leaving 3 bases between the germline ends. Germline loops: CDR1 SEHNR, CDR2 FQNEAQ (reference sequence). CDR3 length: 11 residues. Sequenced material consisted of expressed TCRB transcripts (all of the isolated RNA was reverse transcribed). Sequenced by immunoSEQ multiplex PCR; TCRdb stores in-frame clones only, minus some. The sample yields some 220,000 clones, approximately 10% seen once. The chain uses TRBV7-9 and TRBJ2-7; D is ambiguous. Sequencing was done on a sample of central memory CD4+ T cells from blood. The origin of this receptor is a man aged 18 to 35 in good health. In DNA form, the CDR3 reads TGTGCCAGCAGCTTACTATACGAGCAGTACTTC. Protein sequence: CASSLLYEQYF.